Listed below are T cell receptor beta chains from one sample, sequenced in a study of blood T cell repertoires in COVID-19. The repertoire was sequenced with immunoSEQ multiplex PCR; TCRdb's copy has only in-frame clones and lacks some. The sample includes fewer than 450,000 clones, around 90% of them seen just once. The sequenced sample was PBMCs or T cells enriched from blood (not recorded which). These receptors all come from a woman younger than 30 who had recovered from COVID-19. The CDR3 runs from the conserved cysteine through the conserved F or W. The D gene is left open where the match is weak. Clone size is stated in some rows and not others, as once, few, many or a class when expanded.

D gene: -
J gene: TRBJ2-3
V gene: TRBV4-1
clone size: -
CDR3 length: 16
CDR3 DNA: TGCGCCAGCAGCCAAGGTGGTAGCTCGTTGACAGATACGCAGTATTTT
CDR3 protein: CASSQGGSSLTDTQYF

D gene: -
J gene: TRBJ2-7
V gene: TRBV9
clone size: -
CDR3 length: 14
CDR3 DNA: TGTGCCAGCAGCGTAGAGGACAGCTTCTACGAGCAGTACTTC
CDR3 protein: CASSVEDSFYEQYF

D gene: -
J gene: TRBJ2-5
V gene: TRBV6-6
clone size: -
CDR3 length: 14
CDR3 DNA: TGTGCCAGCAGTAGGACATCTTTAGGAGAGACCCAGTACTTC
CDR3 protein: CASSRTSLGETQYF

D gene: -
J gene: TRBJ1-4
V gene: TRBV5-6
clone size: -
CDR3 length: 17
CDR3 DNA: TGTGCCAGCAGCTTGGGCGTCCGGGAGAGCATTAATGAAAAACTGTTTTTT
CDR3 protein: CASSLGVRESINEKLFF

D gene: -
J gene: TRBJ2-2
V gene: TRBV10-3
clone size: -
CDR3 length: 13
CDR3 DNA: TGTGCCATCAGGCGACAAGACACCGGGGAGCTGTTTTTT
CDR3 protein: CAIRRQDTGELFF

D gene: TRBD2
J gene: TRBJ2-3
V gene: TRBV18
clone size: -
CDR3 length: 15
CDR3 DNA: TGTGCCAGCTCACCCAACTCGCGGGGGGTAGATACGCAGTATTTT
CDR3 protein: CASSPNSRGVDTQYF

D gene: TRBD1
J gene: TRBJ2-3
V gene: TRBV7-9
clone size: -
CDR3 length: 15
CDR3 DNA: TGTGCCAGCAGCGCCGGGGGACAGGGGACAGATACGCAGTATTTT
CDR3 protein: CASSAGGQGTDTQYF

D gene: TRBD2
J gene: TRBJ2-1
V gene: TRBV6-1
clone size: few
CDR3 length: 15
CDR3 DNA: TGTGCCAGCAGTGAAGGGGGCGGGGGCTACAATGAGCAGTTCTTC
CDR3 protein: CASSEGGGGYNEQFF

D gene: -
J gene: TRBJ2-5
V gene: TRBV7-9
clone size: -
CDR3 length: 15
CDR3 DNA: TGTGCCAGCAGCTTGCCCCGGTCGACTCAAGAGACCCAGTACTTC
CDR3 protein: CASSLPRSTQETQYF

D gene: -
J gene: TRBJ1-5
V gene: TRBV30
clone size: -
CDR3 length: 12
CDR3 DNA: TGTGCCTGGGGCTCCAGCAATCAGCCCCAGCATTTT
CDR3 protein: CAWGSSNQPQHF

D gene: TRBD1
J gene: TRBJ2-7
V gene: TRBV10-1
clone size: -
CDR3 length: 14
CDR3 DNA: TGCGCCAGCAGTGAGAATACAGGGGGCTACGAGCAGTACTTC
CDR3 protein: CASSENTGGYEQYF

D gene: -
J gene: TRBJ1-1
V gene: TRBV30
clone size: -
CDR3 length: 14
CDR3 DNA: TGTGCCTGGAGTATCCGCAGGGGCAACACTGAAGCTTTCTTT
CDR3 protein: CAWSIRRGNTEAFF

D gene: TRBD1
J gene: TRBJ2-7
V gene: TRBV15
clone size: -
CDR3 length: 14
CDR3 DNA: TGTGCCACCAGGGAGGGACAGGGGTCCCACGAGCAGTACTTC
CDR3 protein: CATREGQGSHEQYF

D gene: -
J gene: TRBJ2-3
V gene: TRBV6-5
clone size: -
CDR3 length: 15
CDR3 DNA: TGTGCCAGCAGTTCGAGGCAGGGTACGAGAGATACGCAGTATTTT
CDR3 protein: CASSSRQGTRDTQYF